This T cell receptor beta chain was observed in a study of T cells in Graves' hyperthyroidism and ophthalmopathy. Study observations and caveats: A model of 13 V-J pairs discriminated ophthalmopathy from stable hyperthyroidism. In blood, most of the thyroid clonotypes expanded above 0.001 were also present.

The CDR3 consists of 13 residues. Germline V gene data show CDR1 as MNHNS and CDR2 as SASEGT. Diagnoses rested on clinical symptoms, serum thyroxine and TRAb, thyroid ultrasound and orbital computed tomography. Initially, at the first diagnosis of hyperthyroidism and before any ophthalmopathy symptoms, blood was sampled. Amplification of TCR beta CDR3 regions was performed using RNA transcripts as template. TCR CDR3 underwent first-round RT-PCR with the HTBI primer set. TCRdb ran MiXCR on the multiplex PCR reads and lists one entry per CDR3 protein. Of almost 600,000 distinct CDR3 sequences listed, about 15% are singletons. Concerning this clonotype: As yet, its antigen is unknown. A clone one base away is much larger, so this may be a read error.

V and J are TRBV6-1 and TRBJ2-5, with a possible D match to TRBD1 (6 bases). The clonotype comes from a woman aged 25-40 years with Graves' hyperthyroidism that later progressed to Graves' ophthalmopathy. Material: blood. The CDR3 nucleotides are TGTGTCAGCAGTGGTGACAGGCCAGAGACCCAGTACTTC. The encoded protein is CVSSGDRPETQYF.